The rows below give T cell receptor beta chains drawn from one sample of a study of human T cells and chemical hapten exposure. A single record per CDR3 protein comes from TCRdb applying MiXCR to the RACE reads. The sample holds roughly 200,000 distinct CDR3 sequences, under 30% seen once. Material: whole blood, obtained in connection with sensitization to the hapten diphenylcyclopropenone (DPC). The receptors originated from a woman between 40 and 50 years old with alopecia areata. Some clones in this sample may be carry-over from other donors' samples. The CDR3 runs from the conserved cysteine through the conserved F or W. The D gene is left open where the match is weak. The listing skips clone size in some rows; elsewhere it reads once, few, many or a size class.

abundance,j_gene,v_gene,d_gene,CDR3nt,CDR3aa
few,TRBJ1-2,TRBV28,TRBD1,TGTGCCAGCAGCCTACCGGGACAGGGCGCTGGTGGCTACACCTTC,CASSLPGQGAGGYTF
NA,TRBJ2-7,TRBV7-2,TRBD2,TGTGCCAGCAGCTTAGCCCTACGACTAGCGGGAGCCGAGCAGTACTTC,CASSLALRLAGAEQYF
few,TRBJ2-1,TRBV6-5,NA,TGTGCCAGCAGTCCACCGGGTATCAATGAGCAGTTCTTC,CASSPPGINEQFF
NA,TRBJ1-4,TRBV3-1,NA,TGTGCCAGCAGCCAAGGAGCGACATTTAATGAAAAACTGTTTTTT,CASSQGATFNEKLFF
few,TRBJ2-1,TRBV6-5,TRBD2,TGTGCCAGCAGTTACGCCCCGGGGCTAGCGGGAGGGCCTCTGTTCTTC,CASSYAPGLAGGPLFF
NA,TRBJ1-5,TRBV5-5,NA,TGTGCCAGCAGCTTGGCCACCACACCGGAACAGCCCCAGCATTTT,CASSLATTPEQPQHF
NA,TRBJ2-2,TRBV15,TRBD2,TGTGCCACCAGCAGGCGGGGTAGCGGGAGAGGGGACACCGGGGAGCTGTTTTTT,CATSRRGSGRGDTGELFF
few,TRBJ2-4,TRBV7-2,NA,TGTGCCAGCAGCTTAGAGGGGCAGGGAAACATTCAGTACTTC,CASSLEGQGNIQYF
NA,TRBJ2-1,TRBV6-7,TRBD2,TGTGCCAGCAGACCGGGAGGGGACAATGAGCAGTTCTTC,CASRPGGDNEQFF
few,TRBJ1-5,TRBV6-5,TRBD1,TGTGCCAGCAGTGTGGGACAGGGGATCAATCAGCCCCAGCATTTT,CASSVGQGINQPQHF
NA,TRBJ2-1,TRBV7-2,NA,TGTGCCAGCAGCTTCGGGACACCCTACAATGAGCAGTTCTTC,CASSFGTPYNEQFF
NA,TRBJ2-1,TRBV20-1,NA,TGCAGTGCTACTACTGGGACTTCCAATGAGCAGTTCTTC,CSATTGTSNEQFF
NA,TRBJ2-1,TRBV10-3,NA,TGTGCCATCAGTGAGTCCTCGGATGAGCAGTTCTTC,CAISESSDEQFF
NA,TRBJ2-1,TRBV9,NA,TGTGCCAGCAGCGGAAGACTAGGATTGATTGATAATGAGCAGTTCTTC,CASSGRLGLIDNEQFF
NA,TRBJ2-3,TRBV29-1,NA,TGCAGCGTTGGGGGCACCACAGATACGCAGTATTTT,CSVGGTTDTQYF
NA,TRBJ1-4,TRBV6-5,NA,TGTGCCAGCAGTTACTCCCCCAATCTGGGGGCGTATGAAAAACTGTTTTTT,CASSYSPNLGAYEKLFF
NA,TRBJ2-3,TRBV4-3,NA,TGCGCCAGCAGCCAAGATTATACGGTTGGCGATACGCAGTATTTT,CASSQDYTVGDTQYF
NA,TRBJ2-5,TRBV20-1,TRBD2,TGCAGTGCTAGAGAAGCGGGAGGGATGGAGACCCAGTACTTC,CSAREAGGMETQYF
few,TRBJ2-1,TRBV9,TRBD2,TGTGCCAGCAGCGTAGCCCCGGGGGGACTAGCAGGCCAGGGGGAGCAGTTCTTC,CASSVAPGGLAGQGEQFF
NA,TRBJ1-1,TRBV29-1,NA,TGCAGCGTTCACCCCAGGGTCGGATACACTGAAGCTTTCTTT,CSVHPRVGYTEAFF
few,TRBJ2-2,TRBV24-1,NA,TGTGCCATCGGGCGGAAGGGAGACACCGGGGAGCTGTTTTTT,CAIGRKGDTGELFF
many,TRBJ1-5,TRBV27,TRBD1,TGTGCCAGCAGACAACAGGGGGCCCAGCCCCAGCATTTT,CASRQQGAQPQHF
few,TRBJ1-1,TRBV6-6,TRBD1,TGTGCCAGCTACCAGGGGGCGCGTAACACTGAAGCTTTCTTT,CASYQGARNTEAFF
few,TRBJ2-1,TRBV24-1,NA,TGTGCCACCAGTGAGGTTTTTACAAATGAGCAGTTCTTC,CATSEVFTNEQFF
NA,TRBJ2-1,TRBV28,NA,TGTGCCAGCAGTAGAGGGGGGGAGCAGTTCTTC,CASSRGGEQFF
few,TRBJ2-7,TRBV9,NA,TGTGCCAGCAGCCGGGGACTGGCCAGCTCCTACGAGCAGTACTTC,CASSRGLASSYEQYF
many,TRBJ2-5,TRBV20-1,TRBD2,TGCAGTGCTAGGGGGACTAGCGGGAGGGCGGTGGAAGAGACCCAGTACTTC,CSARGTSGRAVEETQYF
NA,TRBJ2-7,TRBV4-2,TRBD2,TGTGCCAGCAGCCAAGGTCCTAGCGGGTCCACCTACGAGCAGTACTTC,CASSQGPSGSTYEQYF
NA,TRBJ2-3,TRBV7-9,NA,TGTGCCAGCAGCTTAGACCGGACACTGTATACGCAGTATTTT,CASSLDRTLYTQYF
NA,TRBJ1-2,TRBV7-9,NA,TGTGCCAGCAGCTTAGACAGGGAGTATGGCTACACCTTC,CASSLDREYGYTF
few,TRBJ1-6,TRBV28,TRBD1,TGTGCCAGCAGTCCGGACAGGACTAATTCACCCCTCCACTTT,CASSPDRTNSPLHF
many,TRBJ2-1,TRBV29-1,NA,TGCAGCGTTCAAGGGGGCTCCTACAATGAGCAGTTCTTC,CSVQGGSYNEQFF
NA,TRBJ1-2,TRBV28,NA,TGTGCCAGCAGGTACACGAACTATGGCTACACCTTC,CASRYTNYGYTF
few,TRBJ2-7,TRBV18,NA,TGTGCCAGCTCACCCTCCGGGGGTGTCGAGCAGTACTTC,CASSPSGGVEQYF
NA,TRBJ1-1,TRBV28,TRBD1,TGTGCCAGCAGTCTGGGGAGGACAGGGTACCTGAACACTGAAGCTTTCTTT,CASSLGRTGYLNTEAFF
few,TRBJ1-1,TRBV6-6,TRBD1,TGTGCCAGCAGGACAGCGCAGGGGGCGAACACTGAAGCTTTCTTT,CASRTAQGANTEAFF
NA,TRBJ2-7,TRBV6-2/TRBV6-3,TRBD1,TGTGCCAGCAAACGAACAGGGGGAAATGAGCAGTACTTC,CASKRTGGNEQYF
NA,TRBJ2-7,TRBV12-3/TRBV12-4,TRBD2,TGTGCCAGCAGTCCCGGGGGGAACCACGCCTACGAGCAGTACTTC,CASSPGGNHAYEQYF
NA,TRBJ1-2,TRBV5-5,NA,TGTGCCAGCAGCTTGACAGGGCTCGTCTATGGCTACACCTTC,CASSLTGLVYGYTF
medium-sized,TRBJ2-3,TRBV29-1,TRBD2,TGCAGCGTACTAGCGGGAGGGCCAGCAGATACGCAGTATTTT,CSVLAGGPADTQYF
NA,TRBJ1-5,TRBV7-9,NA,TGTGCCAGCAGCTTAGGGGGAACAAATCAGCCCCAGCATTTT,CASSLGGTNQPQHF
NA,TRBJ2-7,TRBV7-3,NA,TGTGCCAGCAGCACAAAGTACTTC,CASSTKYF
NA,TRBJ2-3,TRBV29-1,NA,TGCAGCGTTGGACCCGACGGGACAGATACGCAGTATTTT,CSVGPDGTDTQYF
few,TRBJ2-7,TRBV18,NA,TGTGCCAGCTCTCCCGACAGGAGATACGAGCAGTACTTC,CASSPDRRYEQYF
NA,TRBJ2-5,TRBV5-1,NA,TGCGCCAGCAACATTGGTCCGGCAGGAGGGTTAGGGGAGACCCAGTACTTC,CASNIGPAGGLGETQYF
few,TRBJ2-1,TRBV18,NA,TGTGCCAGCTCACTCTCTCGGGGGAACAATGAGCAGTTCTTC,CASSLSRGNNEQFF
NA,TRBJ2-5,TRBV5-1,NA,TGCGCCAGCAGCCCCGGAGAGGAACAAGAGACCCAGTACTTC,CASSPGEEQETQYF
NA,TRBJ1-1,TRBV10-3,TRBD1,TGTGCCATCAGTGAGGGGACAGGGCGTACTTTCTTT,CAISEGTGRTFF
NA,TRBJ1-6,TRBV27,NA,TGTGCCAGCAGTAGGACGGTTAATTCACCCCTCCACTTT,CASSRTVNSPLHF
NA,TRBJ2-1,TRBV6-2/TRBV6-3,TRBD2,TGTGCCAGCAGGACAACTAGCGGCCATGAGCAGTTCTTC,CASRTTSGHEQFF
few,TRBJ2-2,TRBV12-3/TRBV12-4,NA,TGTGCCAGCAGTTTAGGGGGCCAGGGGACCGCCGGGGAGCTGTTTTTT,CASSLGGQGTAGELFF
few,TRBJ1-1,TRBV4-3,NA,TGCGCCAGCAGCCATGCAACAGAGAACACTGAAGCTTTCTTT,CASSHATENTEAFF
NA,TRBJ2-3,TRBV29-1,NA,TGCAGCGGTTCGCCGGTCTCACGTGGGATGGGGGATACGCAGTATTTT,CSGSPVSRGMGDTQYF
NA,TRBJ2-1,TRBV27,NA,TGTGCCAGCAGTTTCCGGCTGCCAGACAATGAGCAGTTCTTC,CASSFRLPDNEQFF
once,TRBJ2-3,TRBV6-5,TRBD1,TGTGCCAGCAGATGGGACAGGGGTTCAGATACGCAGTATTTT,CASRWDRGSDTQYF
once,TRBJ2-7,TRBV7-6,TRBD2,TGTGCCAGCAGCCCAATACCCCCCTTTCGAGGCGGGAGGGTGGGCTACGAGCAGTACTTC,CASSPIPPFRGGRVGYEQYF
NA,TRBJ1-5,TRBV12-3/TRBV12-4,NA,TGTGCCAGCAGTTTAGAGGGGGGAAGCAATCAGCCCCAGCATTTT,CASSLEGGSNQPQHF
few,TRBJ1-1,TRBV6-6,NA,TGTGCCAGCAGACCTGACAGGAACACTGAAGCTTTCTTT,CASRPDRNTEAFF
few,TRBJ2-5,TRBV7-9,NA,TGTGCCAGCAGCACCGGTTGGGGGAGGGAGACCCAGTACTTC,CASSTGWGRETQYF
NA,TRBJ2-7,TRBV29-1,TRBD2,TGCAGCGTTGCCCTAGCGGGGGATGCAGAGCAGTACTTC,CSVALAGDAEQYF